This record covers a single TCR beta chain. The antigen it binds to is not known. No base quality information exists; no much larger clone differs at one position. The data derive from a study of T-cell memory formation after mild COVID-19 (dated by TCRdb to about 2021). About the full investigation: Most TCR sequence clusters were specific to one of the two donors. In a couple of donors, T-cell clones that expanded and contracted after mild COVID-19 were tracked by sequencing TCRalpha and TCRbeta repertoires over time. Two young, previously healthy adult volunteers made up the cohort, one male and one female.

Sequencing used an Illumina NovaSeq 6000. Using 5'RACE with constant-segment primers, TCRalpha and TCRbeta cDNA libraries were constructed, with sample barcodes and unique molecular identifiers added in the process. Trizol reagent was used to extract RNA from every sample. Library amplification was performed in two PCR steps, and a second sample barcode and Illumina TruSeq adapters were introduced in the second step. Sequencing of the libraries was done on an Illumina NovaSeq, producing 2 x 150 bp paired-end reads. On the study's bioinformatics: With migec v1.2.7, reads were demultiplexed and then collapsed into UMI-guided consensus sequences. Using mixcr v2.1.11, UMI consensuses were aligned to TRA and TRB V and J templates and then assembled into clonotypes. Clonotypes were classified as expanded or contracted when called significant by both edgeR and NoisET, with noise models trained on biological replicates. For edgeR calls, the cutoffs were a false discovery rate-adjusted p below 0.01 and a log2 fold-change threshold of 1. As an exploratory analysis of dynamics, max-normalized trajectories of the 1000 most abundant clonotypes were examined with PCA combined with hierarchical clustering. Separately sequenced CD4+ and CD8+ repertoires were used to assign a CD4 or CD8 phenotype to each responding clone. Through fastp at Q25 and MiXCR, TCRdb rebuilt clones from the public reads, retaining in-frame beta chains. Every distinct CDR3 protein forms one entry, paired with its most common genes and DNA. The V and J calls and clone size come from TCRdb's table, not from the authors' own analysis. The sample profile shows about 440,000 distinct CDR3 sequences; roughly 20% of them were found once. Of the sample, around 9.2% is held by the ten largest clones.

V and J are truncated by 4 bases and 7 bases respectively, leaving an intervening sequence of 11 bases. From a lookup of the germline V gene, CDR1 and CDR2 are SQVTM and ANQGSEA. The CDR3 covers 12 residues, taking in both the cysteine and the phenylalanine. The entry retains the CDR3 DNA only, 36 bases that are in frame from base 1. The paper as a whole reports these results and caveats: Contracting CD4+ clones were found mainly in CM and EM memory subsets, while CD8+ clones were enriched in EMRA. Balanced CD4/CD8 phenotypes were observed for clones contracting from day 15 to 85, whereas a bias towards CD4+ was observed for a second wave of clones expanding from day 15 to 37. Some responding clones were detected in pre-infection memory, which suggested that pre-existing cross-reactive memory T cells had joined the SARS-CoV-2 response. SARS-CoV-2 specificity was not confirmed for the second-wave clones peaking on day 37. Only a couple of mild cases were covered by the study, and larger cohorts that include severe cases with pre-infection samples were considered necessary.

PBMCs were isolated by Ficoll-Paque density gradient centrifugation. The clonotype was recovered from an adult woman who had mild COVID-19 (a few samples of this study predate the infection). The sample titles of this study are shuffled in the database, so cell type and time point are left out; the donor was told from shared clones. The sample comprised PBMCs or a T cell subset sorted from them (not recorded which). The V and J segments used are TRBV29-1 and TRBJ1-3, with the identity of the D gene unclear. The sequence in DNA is TGCAGCGTTGTAAGGCATGGGAACACCATATATTTT. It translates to CSVVRHGNTIYF.